This T cell receptor (beta chain) was observed in a study of STAT5B mutations in CD4+ large granular lymphocyte leukemia. Study-wide results and caveats: 8/27 top patient clones versus 2/35 control clones were TRBV06-family.

Original data processing: A productive frequency of 2.59 x 10-5 was the lowest detectable. The data were produced by immunoSEQ multiplex PCR, yet TCRdb's version contains in-frame clones alone and is incomplete. V and J calls and clone size are copied from that table; D and trimming were computed from the DNA. Among about 45,000 clones listed, 80% to 90% were seen once. Points on this clone: No antigen is known for it.

V lost 0 bases to trimming and J lost 5 bases, with 3 bases between them. The CDR3 has 11 residues. Per the germline V gene, CDR1 is GTSNPN and CDR2 is SVGIG (reference sequence). This sequence joins TRBV30 and TRBJ2-3; D is undetermined. This TCR was sampled from a human donor in good health. Sequencing was carried out using CD4+ T cells from blood buffy coats. The CDR3 sequence is CAWSVLDTQYF. CDR3 in DNA: TGTGCCTGGAGTGTACTAGATACGCAGTATTTT.